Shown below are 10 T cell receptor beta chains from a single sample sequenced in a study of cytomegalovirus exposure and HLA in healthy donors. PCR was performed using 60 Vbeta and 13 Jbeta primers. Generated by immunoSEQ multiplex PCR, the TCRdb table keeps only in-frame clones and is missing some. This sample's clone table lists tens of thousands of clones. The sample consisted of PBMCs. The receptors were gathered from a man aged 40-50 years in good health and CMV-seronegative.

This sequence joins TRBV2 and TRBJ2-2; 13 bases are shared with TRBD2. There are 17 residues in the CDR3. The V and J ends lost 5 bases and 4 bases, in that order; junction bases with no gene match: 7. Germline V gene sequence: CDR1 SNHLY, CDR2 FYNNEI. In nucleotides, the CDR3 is TGTGCCAGCAGTTACTTACTAGCGGGGGGGGTCACCGGGGAGCTGTTTTTT. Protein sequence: CASSYLLAGGVTGELFF.

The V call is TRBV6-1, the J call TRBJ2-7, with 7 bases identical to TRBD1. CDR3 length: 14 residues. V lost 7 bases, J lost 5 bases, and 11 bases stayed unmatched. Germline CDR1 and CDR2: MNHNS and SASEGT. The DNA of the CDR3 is TGTGCCAGCACCCCCGACAGGGCTTTAAACGAGCAGTACTTC. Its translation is CASTPDRALNEQYF.

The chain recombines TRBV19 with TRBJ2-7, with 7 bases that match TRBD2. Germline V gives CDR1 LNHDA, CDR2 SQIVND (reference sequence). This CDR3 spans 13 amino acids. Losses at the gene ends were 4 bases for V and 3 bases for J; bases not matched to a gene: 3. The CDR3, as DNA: TGTGCCAGTAGTAACGGACTAGTCTACGAGCAGTACTTC. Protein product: CASSNGLVYEQYF.

CDR3 residues: CASSPHPLAGTTDTQYF. The CDR3 DNA sequence: TGTGCCAGCAGCCCCCATCCCCTAGCGGGGACCACAGATACGCAGTATTTT. The V gene is TRBV13, the J gene TRBJ2-3; 9 nucleotides line up with TRBD2. The germline V gene encodes CDR1 PRHDT and CDR2 FYEKMQ (reference sequence). Trimming cost V 5 bases and J 2 bases; bases outside gene matches: 11. The CDR3 loop spans 17 amino acids.

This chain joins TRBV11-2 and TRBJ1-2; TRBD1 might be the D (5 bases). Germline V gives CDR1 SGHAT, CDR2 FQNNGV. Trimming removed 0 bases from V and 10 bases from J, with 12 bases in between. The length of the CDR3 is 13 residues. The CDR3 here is CASSLDRAGSYTF. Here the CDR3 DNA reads TGTGCCAGCAGCTTAGATAGGGCAGGGTCCTACACCTTC.

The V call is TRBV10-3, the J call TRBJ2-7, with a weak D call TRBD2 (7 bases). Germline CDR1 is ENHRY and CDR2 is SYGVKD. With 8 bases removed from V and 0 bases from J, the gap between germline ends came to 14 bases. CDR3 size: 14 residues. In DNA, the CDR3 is TGTGCCATCGGGGGGGGGCAGGGCTCCTACGAGCAGTACTTC. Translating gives CAIGGGQGSYEQYF.

CDR3 nucleotide sequence: TGTGCCAGCAGCCGGGGGACCTCGGACGAGCAGTACTTC. It encodes CASSRGTSDEQYF. This chain connects TRBV11-2 to TRBJ2-7; D possibly corresponds to TRBD2 (6 bases). The CDR3 sequence is 13 residues long. Germline CDR1 is SGHAT and CDR2 is FQNNGV. Trimming cost V 5 bases and J 5 bases, with 13 bases left between them.

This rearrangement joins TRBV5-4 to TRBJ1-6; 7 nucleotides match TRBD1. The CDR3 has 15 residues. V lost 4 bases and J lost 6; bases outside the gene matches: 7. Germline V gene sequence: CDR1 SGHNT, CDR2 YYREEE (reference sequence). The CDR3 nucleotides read TGTGCCAGCAGCACAACAGGGGCCGGTAATTCACCCCTCCACTTT. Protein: CASSTTGAGNSPLHF.

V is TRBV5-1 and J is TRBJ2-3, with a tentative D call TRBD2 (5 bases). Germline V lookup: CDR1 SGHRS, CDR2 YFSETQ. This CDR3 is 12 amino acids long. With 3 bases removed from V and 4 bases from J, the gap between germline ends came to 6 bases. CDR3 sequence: CASSSAADTQYF. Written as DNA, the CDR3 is TGCGCCAGCAGCTCAGCGGCAGATACGCAGTATTTT.

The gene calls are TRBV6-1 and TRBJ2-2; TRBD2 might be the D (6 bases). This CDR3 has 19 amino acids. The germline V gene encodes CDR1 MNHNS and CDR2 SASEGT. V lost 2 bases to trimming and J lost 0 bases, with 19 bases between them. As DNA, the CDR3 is TGTGCCAGCAGTGAAACTTGGCGGGGCCTAACAGCGAACACCGGGGAGCTGTTTTTT. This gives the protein CASSETWRGLTANTGELFF.